A selection of T cell receptor beta chains follows, all from one sample in a study of T cells expressing NK-cell markers. Each CDR3 protein gets one entry in TCRdb, which reprocessed the 5' RACE reads and gives no DNA. Its listing shows 350,000 to 400,000 distinct CDR3 sequences. The sequencing input was blood T cells: a sorted CD56 or NKG2C T cell subset, CD4+ or CD8+ T cells, or bulk PBMC T cells (not recorded which). All receptors derive from a woman in her fifties or sixties in good health. CDR3s include the opening cysteine and the closing phenylalanine or tryptophan. Fields, in order: V gene, J gene, CDR3 protein.

V: TRBV12-3/TRBV12-4; J: TRBJ2-4; CDR3: CASRPTGFANIQYF
V: TRBV20-1; J: TRBJ1-6; CDR3: CSASPPFLGSPLHF
V: TRBV30; J: TRBJ2-4; CDR3: CAWSREGFVAKNIQYF
V: TRBV5-8; J: TRBJ2-1; CDR3: CASSLRTAQYNEQFF
V: TRBV27; J: TRBJ1-2; CDR3: CASSLIANYGYTF
V: TRBV4-1; J: TRBJ2-7; CDR3: CASSQGLTSEQYF
V: TRBV20-1; J: TRBJ1-2; CDR3: CSSVDRFYGYTF
V: TRBV20-1; J: TRBJ1-1; CDR3: CSARAPERRLTTEAFF
V: TRBV30; J: TRBJ2-5; CDR3: CAWSVGTSVVETQYF
V: TRBV4-1; J: TRBJ2-1; CDR3: CASSGLGRQFF
V: TRBV5-6; J: TRBJ2-2; CDR3: CASSSTEREGLAGELFF
V: TRBV10-3; J: TRBJ2-5; CDR3: CAIRQNQETQYF
V: TRBV10-3; J: TRBJ1-1; CDR3: CAISIETDTEAFF
V: TRBV12-3/TRBV12-4; J: TRBJ1-1; CDR3: CASSPGDVVRGYTEAFF
V: TRBV12-3/TRBV12-4; J: TRBJ2-2; CDR3: CASSFPGLGGTGELFF
V: TRBV2; J: TRBJ1-5; CDR3: CASSKEVGNQPQHF
V: TRBV4-2; J: TRBJ1-3; CDR3: CASSQVKATTSGNTIYF
V: TRBV11-3; J: TRBJ2-1; CDR3: CASSPLSGSIDEQFF
V: TRBV6-6; J: TRBJ2-2; CDR3: CASTVAGGSAGELFF
V: TRBV20-1; J: TRBJ2-1; CDR3: CSASYVNPGGDEQFF
V: TRBV4-1; J: TRBJ2-1; CDR3: CASSPPTRLIEQFF
V: TRBV5-1; J: TRBJ1-6; CDR3: CASREWADGSPLHF
V: TRBV5-1; J: TRBJ2-2; CDR3: CASRTRLNTGELFF
V: TRBV19; J: TRBJ1-1; CDR3: CASSSTGGVGRTEAFF
V: TRBV3-1; J: TRBJ2-1; CDR3: CASSHAGSSYNEQFF
V: TRBV18; J: TRBJ2-1; CDR3: CASSPGGFEQFF
V: TRBV28; J: TRBJ1-5; CDR3: CASSFPGTGEQPQHF
V: TRBV12-3/TRBV12-4; J: TRBJ2-2; CDR3: CASSSQGATGELFF
V: TRBV27; J: TRBJ2-7; CDR3: CASKASGRSDSYEQYF
V: TRBV29-1; J: TRBJ2-7; CDR3: CSVSQGAGEQYF
V: TRBV6-6; J: TRBJ2-3; CDR3: CASRQGRFTDTQYF
V: TRBV9; J: TRBJ1-4; CDR3: CASSPGRVEKLFF
V: TRBV7-9; J: TRBJ2-7; CDR3: CASSLTGAYEQYF
V: TRBV12-3/TRBV12-4; J: TRBJ2-7; CDR3: CASSLTASGILEQYF
V: TRBV2; J: TRBJ2-1; CDR3: CASSAGLAYNEQFF
V: TRBV5-1; J: TRBJ2-1; CDR3: CASSLVGRYEQFF
V: TRBV11-2; J: TRBJ2-3; CDR3: CASSFWTSGSTDTQYF
V: TRBV11-2; J: TRBJ2-5; CDR3: CASSPRLAGSGETQYF
V: TRBV7-6; J: TRBJ2-5; CDR3: CASSLVRAGGETQYF
V: TRBV15; J: TRBJ1-1; CDR3: CATSRDTGLAEAFF
V: TRBV6-6; J: TRBJ1-2; CDR3: CASRFTIDYGYTF
V: TRBV18; J: TRBJ1-5; CDR3: CASSPSGVSDQPQHF
V: TRBV4-1; J: TRBJ1-2; CDR3: CASSQDGVRVEGYTF
V: TRBV6-5; J: TRBJ2-1; CDR3: CASSGLAGLSVHNEQFF
V: TRBV7-2; J: TRBJ2-5; CDR3: CASSKGQGAETQYF
V: TRBV10-1; J: TRBJ2-2; CDR3: CASRGELAGELFF
V: TRBV21-1; J: TRBJ2-2; CDR3: CATGGLAGNTGELFF
V: TRBV27; J: TRBJ2-7; CDR3: CASSSLNGRAAQYF
V: TRBV7-8; J: TRBJ2-5; CDR3: CASSLAAGNQETQYF
V: TRBV20-1; J: TRBJ2-1; CDR3: CSARDAKAGGMYNEQFF
V: TRBV11-2; J: TRBJ2-3; CDR3: CASSWRLASDTQYF
V: TRBV5-1; J: TRBJ2-4; CDR3: CASSPYGLRSSPEAKNIQYF
V: TRBV6-5; J: TRBJ2-5; CDR3: CATSPVAAQETQYF
V: TRBV28; J: TRBJ1-4; CDR3: CASSLQGFGPNEKLFF
V: TRBV20-1; J: TRBJ2-2; CDR3: CSARDERVDGELFF
V: TRBV29-1; J: TRBJ2-5; CDR3: CSVPTSRGETQYF
V: TRBV3-1; J: TRBJ2-1; CDR3: CASTSRERSSYNEQFF
V: TRBV10-2; J: TRBJ1-1; CDR3: CASSEVGGVNTEAFF
V: TRBV5-1; J: TRBJ2-7; CDR3: CASSFKLATSYEQYF
V: TRBV6-6; J: TRBJ1-5; CDR3: CASSLWPNQPQHF